This TCR beta chain was sequenced in a study of cytomegalovirus exposure and HLA in healthy donors. The table lists this clone with a few counts. PCR employed 60 Vbeta and 13 Jbeta primers. The table came from immunoSEQ multiplex PCR; TCRdb's copy has only in-frame clones and leaves some out. The sample has 150,000 to 200,000 clones, about 81% seen once. This receptor was taken from a man aged 35 to 55 in good health and CMV-seronegative. Sequenced input: PBMCs.

Written as DNA, the CDR3 is TGTGCCAGCAGCGCCCAACTAGCGGGGGGTGTTGAGACCCAGTACTTC. It yields the protein CASSAQLAGGVETQYF. V is TRBV7-6 and J is TRBJ2-5; 12 nucleotides align to TRBD2. J gave up 5 bases and V 5 bases, and 9 bases lay outside the gene matches. CDR3 size: 16 residues. The germline V gene encodes CDR1 SGHVS and CDR2 FNYEAQ. The full variable domain, with the rest looked up from reference TRBV7-6 and TRBJ2-5, is GAGVSQSPRYKVTKRGQDVALRCDPISGHVSLYWYRQALGQGPEFLTYFNYEAQQDKSGLPNDRFSAERPEGSISTLTIQRTEQRDSAMYRCASSAQLAGGVETQYFGPGTRLLVL.